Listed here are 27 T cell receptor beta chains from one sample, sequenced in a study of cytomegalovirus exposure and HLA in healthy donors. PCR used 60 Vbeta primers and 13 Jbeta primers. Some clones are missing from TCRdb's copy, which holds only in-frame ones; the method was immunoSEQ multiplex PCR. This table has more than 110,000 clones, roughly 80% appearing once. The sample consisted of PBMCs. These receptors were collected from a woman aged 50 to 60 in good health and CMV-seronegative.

CDR3 sequence: CASSTGQGYGYTF. CDR3 nucleotides: TGCGCCAGCAGCACCGGACAGGGCTATGGCTACACCTTC. This chain connects TRBV5-1 to TRBJ1-2; TRBD1 matches at 8 bases. CDR1 SGHRS and CDR2 YFSETQ come from the germline V gene. With V trimmed by 4 bases and J by 4 bases, 3 bases remained unmatched. The CDR3 has 13 amino acids.

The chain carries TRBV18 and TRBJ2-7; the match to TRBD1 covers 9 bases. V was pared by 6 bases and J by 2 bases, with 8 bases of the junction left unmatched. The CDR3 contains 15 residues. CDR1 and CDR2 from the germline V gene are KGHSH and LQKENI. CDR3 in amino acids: CASSPTGGATYEQYF. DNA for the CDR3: TGTGCCAGCTCCCCAACAGGGGGCGCGACCTACGAGCAGTACTTC.

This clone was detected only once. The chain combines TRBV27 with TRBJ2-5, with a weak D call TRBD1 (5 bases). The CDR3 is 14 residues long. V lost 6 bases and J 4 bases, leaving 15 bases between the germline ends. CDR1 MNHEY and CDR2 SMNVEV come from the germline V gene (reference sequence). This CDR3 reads CASSQWGVAETQYF. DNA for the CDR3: TGTGCCAGCAGCCAATGGGGCGTGGCAGAGACCCAGTACTTC.

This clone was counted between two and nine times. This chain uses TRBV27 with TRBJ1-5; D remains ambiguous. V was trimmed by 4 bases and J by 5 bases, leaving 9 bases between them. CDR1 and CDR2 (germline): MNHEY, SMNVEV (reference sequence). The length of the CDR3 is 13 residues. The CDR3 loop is CASSSEVHQPQHF. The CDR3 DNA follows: TGTGCCAGCAGTTCGGAGGTCCATCAGCCCCAGCATTTT.

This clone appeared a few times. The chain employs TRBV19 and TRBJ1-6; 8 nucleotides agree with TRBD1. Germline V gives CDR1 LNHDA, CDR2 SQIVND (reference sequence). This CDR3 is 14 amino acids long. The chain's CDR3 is CASGPDRVSSPLHF. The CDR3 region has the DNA TGTGCAAGTGGTCCGGACAGGGTTAGTTCACCCCTCCACTTT.

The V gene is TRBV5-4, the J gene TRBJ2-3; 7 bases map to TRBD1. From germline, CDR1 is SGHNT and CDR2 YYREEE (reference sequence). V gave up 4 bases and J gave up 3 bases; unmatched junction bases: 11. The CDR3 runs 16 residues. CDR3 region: CASSLLGGVGTDTQYF. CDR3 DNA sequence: TGTGCCAGCAGCCTGCTAGGGGGCGTGGGAACAGATACGCAGTATTTT.

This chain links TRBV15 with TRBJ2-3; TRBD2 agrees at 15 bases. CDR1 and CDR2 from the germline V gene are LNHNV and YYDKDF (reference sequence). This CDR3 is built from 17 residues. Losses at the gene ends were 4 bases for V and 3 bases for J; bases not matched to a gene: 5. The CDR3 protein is CATSTRTSGGVTDTQYF. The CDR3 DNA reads TGTGCCACCAGCACCCGGACTAGCGGGGGGGTAACAGATACGCAGTATTTT.

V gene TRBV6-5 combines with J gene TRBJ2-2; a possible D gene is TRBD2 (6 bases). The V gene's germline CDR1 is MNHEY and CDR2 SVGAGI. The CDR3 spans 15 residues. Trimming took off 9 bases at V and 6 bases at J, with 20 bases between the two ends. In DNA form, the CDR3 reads TGTGCCAGTTCCTCGGGGACTGTACCGGCCGGGGAGCTGTTTTTT. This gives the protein CASSSGTVPAGELFF.

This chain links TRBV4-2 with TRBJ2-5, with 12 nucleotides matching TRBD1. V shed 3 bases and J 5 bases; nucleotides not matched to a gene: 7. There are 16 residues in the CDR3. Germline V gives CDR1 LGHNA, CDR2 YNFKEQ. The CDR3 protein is CASSQSPGQGAETQYF. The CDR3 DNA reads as TGTGCCAGCAGCCAGTCCCCGGGACAGGGGGCCGAGACCCAGTACTTC.

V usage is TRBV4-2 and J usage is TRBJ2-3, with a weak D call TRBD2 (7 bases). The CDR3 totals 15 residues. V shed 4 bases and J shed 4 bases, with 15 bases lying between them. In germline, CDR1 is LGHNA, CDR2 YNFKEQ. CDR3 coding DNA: TGTGCCAGCAGCCCCTTGGGGGGGGCTTCAGATACGCAGTATTTT. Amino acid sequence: CASSPLGGASDTQYF.

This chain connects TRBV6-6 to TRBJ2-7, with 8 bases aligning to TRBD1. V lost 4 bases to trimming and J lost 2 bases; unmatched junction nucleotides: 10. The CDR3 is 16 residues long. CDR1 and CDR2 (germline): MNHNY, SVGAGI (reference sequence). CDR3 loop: CASSSTRTGMTYEQYF. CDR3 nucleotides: TGTGCCAGCAGTTCGACTCGGACAGGGATGACCTACGAGCAGTACTTC.

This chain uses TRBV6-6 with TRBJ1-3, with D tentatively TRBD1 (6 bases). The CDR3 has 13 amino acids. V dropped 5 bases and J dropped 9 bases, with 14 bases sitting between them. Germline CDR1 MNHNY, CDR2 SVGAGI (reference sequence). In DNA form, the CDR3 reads TGTGCCAGCAGTCAACAGGGATACGGCACCATATATTTT. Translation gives CASSQQGYGTIYF.

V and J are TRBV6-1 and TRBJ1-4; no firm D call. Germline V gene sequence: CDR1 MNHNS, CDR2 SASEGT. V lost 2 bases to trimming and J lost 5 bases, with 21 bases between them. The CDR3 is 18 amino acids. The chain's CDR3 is CASSETHFSMVGNEKLFF. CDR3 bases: TGTGCCAGCAGTGAAACACACTTCAGCATGGTCGGGAATGAAAAACTGTTTTTT.

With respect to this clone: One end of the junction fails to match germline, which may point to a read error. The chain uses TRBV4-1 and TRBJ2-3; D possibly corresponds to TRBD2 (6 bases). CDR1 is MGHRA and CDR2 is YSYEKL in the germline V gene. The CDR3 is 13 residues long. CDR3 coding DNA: TGCGCCAGCAGCCAATCTCCGGGACTCGACACGGATTTT. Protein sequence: CASSQSPGLDTDF.

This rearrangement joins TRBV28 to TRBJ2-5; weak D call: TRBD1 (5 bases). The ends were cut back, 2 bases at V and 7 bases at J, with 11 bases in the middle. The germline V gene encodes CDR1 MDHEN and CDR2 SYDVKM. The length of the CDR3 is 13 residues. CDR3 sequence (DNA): TGTGCCAGCAGTTTAAGACAGTTGGGGACCCAGTACTTC. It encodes CASSLRQLGTQYF.

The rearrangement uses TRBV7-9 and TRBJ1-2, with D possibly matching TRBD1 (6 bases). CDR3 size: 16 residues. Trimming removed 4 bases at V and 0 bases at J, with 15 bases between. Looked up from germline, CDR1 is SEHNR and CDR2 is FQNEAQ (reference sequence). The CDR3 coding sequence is TGTGCCAGCAGCTCGGACAGTGGGAAAGCTAACTATGGCTACACCTTC. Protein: CASSSDSGKANYGYTF.

The CDR3: CASSIVGGDHHNEQFF. In DNA form, the CDR3 reads TGTGCCAGTAGTATAGTCGGCGGGGACCACCACAATGAGCAGTTCTTC. This chain joins TRBV19 and TRBJ2-1, with D possibly being TRBD2 (6 bases). Germline V CDR1 and CDR2: LNHDA, SQIVND (reference sequence). The CDR3 totals 16 residues. V lost 1 base and J 5 bases, leaving 15 bases between the germline ends.

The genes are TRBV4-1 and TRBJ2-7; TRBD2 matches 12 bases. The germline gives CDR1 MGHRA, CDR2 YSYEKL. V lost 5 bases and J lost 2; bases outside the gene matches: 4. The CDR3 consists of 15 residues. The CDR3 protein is CASSSTSGGTYEQYF. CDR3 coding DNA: TGCGCCAGCAGCTCGACTAGCGGGGGAACCTACGAGCAGTACTTC.

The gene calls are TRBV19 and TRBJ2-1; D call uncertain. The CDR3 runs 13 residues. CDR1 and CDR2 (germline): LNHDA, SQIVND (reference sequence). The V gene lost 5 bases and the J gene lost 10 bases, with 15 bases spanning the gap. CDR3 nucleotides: TGTGCCAGTAGTTCCCCTCAGGTGTCAGAGCAGTTCTTC. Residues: CASSSPQVSEQFF.

The CDR3 here is CASRLASSYNEQFF. CDR3 DNA: TGTGCCAGCAGGCTAGCGAGTTCCTACAATGAGCAGTTCTTC. V usage is TRBV28 and J usage is TRBJ2-1, with D possibly TRBD2 on 6 matching bases. The V end was cut by 6 bases, the J end by 1 base, with 10 bases between. The CDR3 extends over 14 amino acids. From germline, CDR1 is MDHEN and CDR2 SYDVKM.

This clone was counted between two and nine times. CDR3 protein: CASSQEPTATNEKLFF. In DNA, the CDR3 is TGCGCCAGCAGCCAAGAACCGACTGCCACTAATGAAAAACTGTTTTTT. This rearrangement joins TRBV4-3 to TRBJ1-4, with D unresolved. Germline CDR1 LGHNA, CDR2 YSLEER. V shed 0 bases and J shed 2 bases, with 10 bases lying between them. The CDR3 has 16 residues.

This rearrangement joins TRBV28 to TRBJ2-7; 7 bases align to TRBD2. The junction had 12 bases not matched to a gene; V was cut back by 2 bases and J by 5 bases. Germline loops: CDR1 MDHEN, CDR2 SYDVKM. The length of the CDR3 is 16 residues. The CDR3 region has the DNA TGTGCCAGCAGTTTACCGGTTGAGGGAGGGGTCCACGAGCAGTACTTC. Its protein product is CASSLPVEGGVHEQYF.

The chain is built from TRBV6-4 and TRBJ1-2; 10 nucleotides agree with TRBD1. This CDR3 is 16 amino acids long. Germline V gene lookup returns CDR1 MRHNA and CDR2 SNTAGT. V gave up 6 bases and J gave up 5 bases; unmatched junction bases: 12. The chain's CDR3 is CASSPTGTGDGYGYTF. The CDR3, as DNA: TGTGCCAGCAGCCCGACCGGGACAGGGGACGGGTATGGCTACACCTTC.

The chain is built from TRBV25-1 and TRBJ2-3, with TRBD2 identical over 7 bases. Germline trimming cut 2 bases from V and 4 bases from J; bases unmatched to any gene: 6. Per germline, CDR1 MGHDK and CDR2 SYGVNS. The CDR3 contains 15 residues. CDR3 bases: TGTGCCAGCAGTGAACCTACCCGGGGGGCAGATACGCAGTATTTT. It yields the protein CASSEPTRGADTQYF. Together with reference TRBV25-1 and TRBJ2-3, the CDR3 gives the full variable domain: EADIYQTPRYLVIGTGKKITLECSQTMGHDKMYWYQQDPGMELHLIHYSYGVNSTEKGDLSSESTVSRIRTEHFPLTLESARPSHTSQYLCASSEPTRGADTQYFGPGTRLTVL.

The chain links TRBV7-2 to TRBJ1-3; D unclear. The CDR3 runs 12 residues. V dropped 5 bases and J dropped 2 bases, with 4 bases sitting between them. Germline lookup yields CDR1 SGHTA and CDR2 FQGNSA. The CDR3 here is CASSTPGNTIYF. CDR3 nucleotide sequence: TGTGCCAGCAGCACACCTGGAAACACCATATATTTT.

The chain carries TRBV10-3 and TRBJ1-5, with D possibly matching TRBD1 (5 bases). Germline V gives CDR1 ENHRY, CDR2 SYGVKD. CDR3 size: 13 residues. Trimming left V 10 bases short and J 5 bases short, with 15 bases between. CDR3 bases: TGTGCCACCCAAGAAGGGGTCGATCAGCCCCAGCATTTT. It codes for CATQEGVDQPQHF.

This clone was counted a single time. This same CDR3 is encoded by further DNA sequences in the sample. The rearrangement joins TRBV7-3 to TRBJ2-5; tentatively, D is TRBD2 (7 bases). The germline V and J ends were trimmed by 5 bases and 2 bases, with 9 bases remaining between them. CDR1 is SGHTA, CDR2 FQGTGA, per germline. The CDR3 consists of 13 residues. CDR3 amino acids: CASSRGGQETQYF. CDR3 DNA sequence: TGTGCCAGCAGCAGGGGGGGGCAAGAGACCCAGTACTTC.